These 9 T cell receptor beta chains originate from one sample sequenced in a study of T cells in Graves' hyperthyroidism and ophthalmopathy. Researchers took RNA transcripts and amplified the TCR beta CDR3 regions from them. TCR CDR3 underwent first-round RT-PCR with the HTBI primer set. TCRdb recomputed calls from the multiplex PCR reads with MiXCR, one row per CDR3 protein. The sample contains around 280,000 distinct CDR3 sequences, roughly 14% of which appear only once. The sample was blood. The receptor set was obtained from a woman in her 30s with Graves' hyperthyroidism that later progressed to Graves' ophthalmopathy.

This clonotype was seen at least ten times. This rearrangement joins TRBV27 to TRBJ2-1, with TRBD2 matching 7 bases. V lost 5 bases and J lost 6; bases outside the gene matches: 13. This CDR3 has 16 amino acids. Germline CDR1 MNHEY, CDR2 SMNVEV (reference sequence). CDR3 DNA: TGTGCCAGCAGTGGGCGTGATGCGGGAGTAGTCAATGAGCAGTTCTTC. It translates to CASSGRDAGVVNEQFF.

The sample holds a few counts of this clonotype. One base away lies a much larger clone, so this may be a sequencing read error. The chain links TRBV7-9 to TRBJ2-7; 9 bases agree with TRBD1. Germline CDR1 and CDR2: SEHNR and FQNEAQ (reference sequence). This CDR3 spans 15 amino acids. Here the CDR3 reads CAGSLGWTGDLEQYF. As DNA, the CDR3 is TGTGCCGGCAGCTTAGGTTGGACAGGGGATCTCGAGCAGTACTTC.

This clonotype occurred many times. V and J are TRBV7-9 and TRBJ2-5; D is unresolved. Per the germline V gene, CDR1 is SEHNR and CDR2 is FQNEAQ (reference sequence). Between the trimmed V and J ends, which lost 5 bases and 2 bases, there was a span of 9 bases. The CDR3 runs to 13 residues. The DNA of the CDR3 is TGTGCCAGCAGCCTTATAGATCAAGAGACCCAGTACTTC. It encodes CASSLIDQETQYF.

The chain uses TRBV19 and TRBJ1-2; D gene ambiguous. The CDR3 is 16 residues long. CDR1 is LNHDA and CDR2 is SQIVND in the germline V gene (reference sequence). Trimming removed 2 bases from V and 8 bases from J, with 21 bases in between. The CDR3 protein is CASSIIRRARPRGYTF. The CDR3 DNA reads as TGTGCCAGTAGTATAATTCGGCGGGCTCGTCCCCGCGGCTACACCTTC.

At least ten counts were recorded for this clonotype. This chain uses TRBV27 with TRBJ2-1; maybe TRBD2 (5 bases). The V end was cut by 3 bases, the J end by 5 bases, with 8 bases between. Germline CDR1 reads MNHEY; CDR2 reads SMNVEV (reference sequence). This CDR3 comprises 13 residues. CDR3 coding DNA: TGTGCCAGCAGTTTTGTGGGAGACAATGAGCAGTTCTTC. Encoded protein: CASSFVGDNEQFF.

Only a few counts were recorded for this clonotype. J is TRBJ2-1 and V is TRBV29-1; TRBD1 agrees at 7 bases. J lost 15 bases, V lost 7 bases, and 6 bases had no gene match. CDR1 and CDR2 from the germline V gene are SQVTM and ANQGSEA. The CDR3 is made up of 9 amino acids. The CDR3 loop is CSAEGAPFF. The CDR3 bases are TGCAGCGCCGAGGGGGCACCGTTCTTC.

The J gene is TRBJ1-5, the V gene TRBV6-1; D is possibly TRBD1 (6 bases). CDR1 is MNHNS, CDR2 SASEGT, per germline. V lost 5 bases and J 5 bases, leaving 13 bases between the germline ends. This CDR3 region has 14 residues. As DNA, the CDR3 is TGTGCCAGCAGTTCCGGACAGAGGGATCAGCCCCAGCATTTT. As protein: CASSSGQRDQPQHF.

This clonotype showed up many times. The chain recombines TRBV20-1 with TRBJ2-7, with 15 nucleotides matching TRBD2. V lost 1 base and J lost 6; bases outside the gene matches: 1. The CDR3 consists of 14 residues. Germline V gene data show CDR1 as DFQATT and CDR2 as SNEGSKA (reference sequence). In nucleotides, the CDR3 is TGCAGTGCTAGAGCGGGACTAGCGGGAGGCGAGCAGTACTTC. It specifies CSARAGLAGGEQYF.

The chain links TRBV30 to TRBJ1-1; D remains ambiguous. Looked up from germline, CDR1 is GTSNPN and CDR2 is SVGIG (reference sequence). V shed 2 bases and J shed 8 bases, with 12 bases lying between them. There are 12 residues in the CDR3. As DNA, the CDR3 is TGTGCCTGGAGTTATTGGGGAGGGGAAGCTTTCTTT. This translates into CAWSYWGGEAFF.